A single sample gave rise to the 32 T cell receptor beta chains below, sequenced in a study of molecular identifiers for immune sequencing clone quantification. TCRdb re-called the PCR reads through MiXCR, storing one row per CDR3 protein. The table lists some 580,000 distinct CDR3 sequences, about 25% of them singletons. The sequenced material came from naive CD8+ T cells from blood, with Jurkat cell RNA spiked in. The subset here: FACS-sorted CD8+CD4-CCR7+CD45RA+ naive T cells. These receptors were collected from a human donor in good health. Some libraries in this study had Jurkat cell RNA spiked in.

Of note for this clonotype: This likely comes from a read error, as the CDR3 has no conserved phenylalanine or tryptophan at its end. The gene calls are TRBV5-1 and TRBJ1-1; 9 bases map to TRBD1. CDR1 is SGHRS and CDR2 is YFSETQ in the germline V gene. The CDR3 has 17 amino acids. The ends lost 0 bases at V and 4 bases at J; junction bases unmatched: 10. CDR3 residues: CASSLEYAGTGITEAFL. The CDR3 nucleotides read TGCGCCAGCAGCTTGGAATACGCCGGGACAGGGATCACTGAAGCTTTCCTT.

This clonotype occurred many times. The chain carries TRBV29-1 and TRBJ1-2; perhaps TRBD1 as D (6 bases). V was clipped by 7 bases and J by 0 bases, with 24 bases between them. This CDR3 comprises 17 residues. The V gene's germline CDR1 is SQVTM and CDR2 ANQGSEA. The CDR3 is CSADHPTGPTTNYGYTF. CDR3 DNA: TGCAGCGCCGACCACCCGACAGGCCCCACTACTAACTATGGCTACACCTTC.

V gene TRBV7-9 combines with J gene TRBJ2-7; D is unclear. The germline gives CDR1 SEHNR, CDR2 FQNEAQ (reference sequence). There are 14 residues in the CDR3. V was cut by 5 bases and J by 3 bases, with 14 bases left in between. The CDR3 region has the DNA TGTGCCAGCAGCCCACCGAGTACCTACTACGAGCAGTACTTC. Its protein is CASSPPSTYYEQYF. Complete variable domain (other parts from reference TRBV7-9 and TRBJ2-7): DTGVSQNPRHKITKRGQNVTFRCDPISEHNRLYWYRQTLGQGPEFLTYFQNEAQLEKSRLLSDRFSAERPKGSFSTLEIQRTEQGDSAMYLCASSPPSTYYEQYFGPGTRLTVT.

This rearrangement joins TRBV11-2 to TRBJ2-7; 10 bases agree with TRBD2. Germline V gene sequence: CDR1 SGHAT, CDR2 FQNNGV. Unmatched junction bases numbered 9, after V lost 5 bases and J lost 2 bases. The CDR3 covers 16 residues. As DNA, the CDR3 is TGTGCCAGCAGCGTAGTGCTAGCGGGGGTAACCTACGAGCAGTACTTC. Amino acid sequence: CASSVVLAGVTYEQYF.

This clonotype was counted many times. The chain uses TRBV6-1 and TRBJ2-4; D gene ambiguous. This CDR3 contains 13 residues. In germline, CDR1 is MNHNS, CDR2 SASEGT. Trimming took 8 bases from V and 0 from J, leaving 8 bases between them. The CDR3: CASSLVAKNIQYF. CDR3 sequence (DNA): TGTGCCAGCTCGTTAGTAGCCAAAAACATTCAGTACTTC.

The rearrangement links TRBV5-6 to TRBJ2-7; perhaps D is TRBD1 or TRBD2 (5 bases each). In germline, CDR1 is SGHDT, CDR2 YYEEEE. The V gene lost 3 bases and the J gene lost 2 bases, with 15 bases spanning the gap. The CDR3 totals 15 residues. As DNA, the CDR3 is TGTGCCAGCAGCTGGGGACGAGTGGTGACCTACGAGCAGTACTTC. Residues: CASSWGRVVTYEQYF.

Of note for this clonotype: A read error may be the cause here, since a much bigger clone is one base away. V is TRBV7-2 and J is TRBJ2-7; 9 bases are a match to TRBD1. This CDR3 contains 13 residues. Germline V gene data show CDR1 as SGHTA and CDR2 as FQGNSA. The CDR3 protein is CASSLGTGDEQCF. CDR3 bases: TGTGCCAGCAGCTTAGGGACAGGGGACGAGCAGTGCTTC.

The table lists this clonotype with many counts. This chain uses TRBV7-9 with TRBJ2-5; D may be TRBD1 (6 bases). The CDR3 extends over 14 amino acids. Looked up from germline, CDR1 is SEHNR and CDR2 is FQNEAQ (reference sequence). V lost 5 bases to trimming and J lost 2 bases, with 12 bases between them. The CDR3 is CASSHRDKQETQYF. DNA for the CDR3: TGTGCCAGCAGCCACCGGGACAAACAAGAGACCCAGTACTTC.

This clonotype was seen ten or more times. The chain uses TRBV19 and TRBJ2-3, with D possibly being TRBD1 (6 bases). CDR1 and CDR2 (germline): LNHDA, SQIVND (reference sequence). V was cut by 7 bases and J by 1 base, with 15 bases left in between. The CDR3 covers 15 residues. The CDR3 spells CASTQGTRGTDTQYF. In DNA form, the CDR3 reads TGTGCCAGTACCCAGGGGACAAGAGGCACAGATACGCAGTATTTT.

This clonotype turned up a few times. The chain has TRBV27 and TRBJ2-5; D may be TRBD2 (6 bases). Germline V gene sequence: CDR1 MNHEY, CDR2 SMNVEV (reference sequence). V lost 9 bases and J lost 3, with 38 bases in between. The CDR3 covers 21 residues. The CDR3 nucleotides are TGTGCCAGTCTAGAGGGCAGTTCGGGAGTGGGATCCCGGTTAGGAAAAGAGACCCAGTACTTC. Residues: CASLEGSSGVGSRLGKETQYF.

This clonotype was recorded many times. The gene calls are TRBV7-9 and TRBJ2-3; 8 bases are shared with TRBD2. Germline CDR1 is SEHNR and CDR2 is FQNEAQ (reference sequence). CDR3 length equals 13 residues. V lost 2 bases, J lost 9 bases, and 4 bases stayed unmatched. CDR3 sequence: CASSLSSGVTQYF. As DNA, the CDR3 is TGTGCCAGCAGCTTAAGTAGCGGGGTGACGCAGTATTTT.

This clonotype has only a few counts. A single base separates this from a much larger clone, so it may be a read error. CDR3: CAGRETGLHPYEQYF. The CDR3, as DNA: TGTGCCGGCAGGGAGACGGGACTGCACCCCTACGAGCAGTACTTC. The rearrangement links TRBV6-1 to TRBJ2-7, with D perhaps TRBD2 (6 bases). Germline CDR1 MNHNS, CDR2 SASEGT. The CDR3 has 15 residues.

This clonotype came up a few times. V gene TRBV12-3 or TRBV12-4 combines with J gene TRBJ2-7; no firm D call. V lost 6 bases and J lost 5, with 11 bases in between. The CDR3 loop spans 12 amino acids. CDR3 DNA sequence: TGTGCCAGCAGAATGAATTCAGACGAGCAGTACTTC. Its translation is CASRMNSDEQYF.

In its sample, this clonotype was seen many times. The chain joins TRBV4-1 to TRBJ1-2, with D tentatively TRBD1 (5 bases). CDR1 is MGHRA and CDR2 is YSYEKL in the germline V gene. The V gene lost 0 bases and the J gene lost 7 bases, with 12 bases spanning the gap. This CDR3 is built from 14 residues. The chain's CDR3 is CASSQDGGVLGYTF. The CDR3 nucleotides read TGCGCCAGCAGCCAAGACGGAGGGGTACTTGGCTACACCTTC.

The chain uses TRBV29-1 and TRBJ2-1, with no clear D. The CDR3 loop spans 13 amino acids. Germline CDR1 reads SQVTM; CDR2 reads ANQGSEA. The germline V and J ends were trimmed by 2 bases and 4 bases, with 9 bases remaining between them. DNA for the CDR3: TGCAGCGTTGAAAAGGGATTATACAATGAGCAGTTCTTC. It encodes CSVEKGLYNEQFF.

This sequence joins TRBV7-9 and TRBJ1-1; D ambiguous. This CDR3 region has 14 residues. Germline V gives CDR1 SEHNR, CDR2 FQNEAQ (reference sequence). With 6 bases removed from V and 1 base from J, the gap between germline ends came to 12 bases. CDR3 in amino acids: CASSQILGNTEAFF. The CDR3 DNA reads as TGTGCCAGCAGTCAAATTTTGGGGAACACTGAAGCTTTCTTT.

V is TRBV7-9 and J is TRBJ2-7; 7 bases line up with TRBD1. V trimming: 1 base; J trimming: 2 bases; junction bases outside the gene matches: 5. There are 15 residues in the CDR3. Germline V gene sequence: CDR1 SEHNR, CDR2 FQNEAQ (reference sequence). DNA for the CDR3: TGTGCCAGCAGCTTAGGAAGGGACAGTCCCTACGAGCAGTACTTC. This gives the protein CASSLGRDSPYEQYF.

With respect to this clonotype: Compared with germline, one end of the junction differs, possibly owing to a read error. This chain uses TRBV11-2 with TRBJ2-1, with 9 positions matching TRBD2. This CDR3 is 17 amino acids long. The germline V gene encodes CDR1 SGHAT and CDR2 FQNNGV. In DNA form, the CDR3 reads TGTGCCAGCAGCTTCGGGCTAGCGGGGCGCTCCTACAATGCGCAGTTCTTC. It yields the protein CASSFGLAGRSYNAQFF.

This clonotype was detected a few times. It may be a read error: a sequence one base away is much more abundant. The chain carries TRBV2 and TRBJ2-1, with D uncertain. With 6 bases removed from V and 6 bases from J, the gap between germline ends came to 3 bases. Germline V gene lookup returns CDR1 SNHLY and CDR2 FYNNEI. The CDR3 extends over 10 amino acids. The CDR3 loop is CASSVNEQFF. The CDR3 bases are TGTGCCAGCAGCGTCAATGAGCAGTTCTTC.

On this clonotype: Being one base from a much bigger clone, this may be a read error. The chain is built from TRBV29-1 and TRBJ2-7; TRBD2 aligns across 8 bases. The CDR3 runs 13 residues. The V and J ends lost 6 bases and 5 bases, in that order; junction bases with no gene match: 9. The germline CDR1 and CDR2 sequences are SQVTM and ANQGSEA. The CDR3 spells CSVETGGRNEQYF. Here the CDR3 DNA reads TGCAGCGTAGAGACTGGCGGGAGGAACGAGCAGTACTTC.

This clonotype was detected a few times. The chain couples TRBV2 to TRBJ2-3; tentative D call: TRBD2 (7 bases). Deletions cut 6 bases from V and 5 bases from J, with 12 bases between. The CDR3 totals 13 residues. Germline-derived CDR1 and CDR2 are SNHLY and FYNNEI. CDR3 nucleotide sequence: TGTGCCAGCAGGGGGGGGGCCGTAGATACGCAGTATTTT. Its translation is CASRGGAVDTQYF.

V and J are TRBV7-9 and TRBJ2-7, with 7 bases lining up with TRBD1. V lost 5 bases and J lost 6; bases outside the gene matches: 10. CDR1 and CDR2 (germline): SEHNR, FQNEAQ (reference sequence). This CDR3 has 14 residues. CDR3 sequence: CASSDSGQFFEQYF. CDR3 DNA: TGTGCCAGCAGCGATTCGGGACAGTTTTTCGAGCAGTACTTC.

Concerning this clonotype: At one of its ends the junction is not consistent with the germline gene, which may arise from a read error. The V call is TRBV2, the J call TRBJ2-1; D perhaps matches TRBD2 (5 bases). Germline V gives CDR1 SNHLY, CDR2 FYNNEI. The length of the CDR3 is 16 residues. CDR3 loop: CAISDPSLSSYNEQFF. DNA for the CDR3: TGTGCCATCAGTGACCCTAGCCTTAGCTCCTACAATGAGCAGTTCTTC.

This clonotype has only a few counts. The rearrangement uses TRBV6-2 or TRBV6-3 and TRBJ2-5; TRBD2 aligns across 10 bases. CDR3 length: 19 amino acids. J gave up 4 bases and V 7 bases, and 21 bases lay outside the gene matches. Germline V lookup: CDR1 MNHEY, CDR2 SVGEGT. CDR3 protein: CASTHLQPAGGPIRETQYF. CDR3 coding DNA: TGTGCCAGCACCCACCTACAGCCAGCGGGAGGGCCGATTCGAGAGACCCAGTACTTC.

This clonotype appeared many times. This chain connects TRBV20-1 to TRBJ2-2, with D hard to call. Germline V gene sequence: CDR1 DFQATT, CDR2 SNEGSKA (reference sequence). CDR3 length equals 13 residues. V lost 1 base to trimming and J lost 3 bases, with 6 bases between them. The CDR3 DNA is TGCAGTGCTAGAGCCTTGGACACCGGGGAGCTGTTTTTT. Translation gives CSARALDTGELFF.

The chain employs TRBV4-1 and TRBJ1-1; D is ambiguous. The CDR3 covers 15 residues. CDR1 is MGHRA, CDR2 YSYEKL, per germline. Trimming removed 1 base from V and 1 base from J, with 10 bases in between. The CDR3 DNA is TGCGCCAGCAGCCAAGTACGGGGAGGGAACACTGAAGCTTTCTTT. It specifies CASSQVRGGNTEAFF.

This clonotype was detected ten times or more. The chain carries TRBV29-1 and TRBJ1-1; D unclear. The CDR3 is 11 residues long. Germline V CDR1 and CDR2: SQVTM, ANQGSEA. V lost 2 bases and J 7 bases, leaving 8 bases between the germline ends. The CDR3 region is CSVELRSEAFF. The DNA of the CDR3 is TGCAGCGTTGAACTTCGTAGTGAAGCTTTCTTT.

The V gene is TRBV7-2, the J gene TRBJ2-7; D is ambiguous. The V end was cut by 7 bases, the J end by 4 bases, with 14 bases between. The V gene's germline CDR1 is SGHTA and CDR2 FQGNSA. CDR3 length: 13 amino acids. CDR3 in amino acids: CASILGSSYEQYF. The CDR3 region has the DNA TGTGCCAGCATCCTGGGTTCGAGTTACGAGCAGTACTTC.

J is TRBJ2-7 and V is TRBV28; no clear D gene. From germline, CDR1 is MDHEN and CDR2 SYDVKM. V lost 8 bases to trimming and J lost 2 bases, with 10 bases between them. The CDR3 runs to 12 residues. The CDR3 here is CASGFSAYEQYF. The CDR3 bases are TGTGCCAGCGGGTTCTCTGCCTACGAGCAGTACTTC.

This clonotype turned up a few times. The chain employs TRBV27 and TRBJ1-1, with 7 nucleotides matching TRBD1. The length of the CDR3 is 12 residues. Germline CDR1 and CDR2: MNHEY and SMNVEV (reference sequence). The CDR3 DNA reads TGTGGCGCGGGACAGATGAACACTGAAGCTTTCTTT. Its protein product is CGAGQMNTEAFF.

This clonotype was recorded many times. V usage is TRBV7-9 and J usage is TRBJ1-6; no clear D gene. V dropped 7 bases and J dropped 8 bases, with 15 bases sitting between them. Per the germline V gene, CDR1 is SEHNR and CDR2 is FQNEAQ (reference sequence). The CDR3 runs 14 residues. The DNA of the CDR3 is TGTGCCAGCACCATAGACCTCCGGGATTCACCCCTCCACTTT. Protein sequence: CASTIDLRDSPLHF.

This clonotype was detected only a few times. V is TRBV12-3 or TRBV12-4 and J is TRBJ2-7; 7 bases align to TRBD1. The CDR3 has 14 amino acids. Trimming at V came to 5 bases and at J to 4 bases, leaving 8 bases not matched to a gene. The CDR3, as DNA: TGTGCCAGCAGTGCCGGGACAGCTTTGTACGAGCAGTACTTC. This codes for CASSAGTALYEQYF.